These 27 T cell receptor beta chains were sequenced from one sample in a study of cytomegalovirus exposure and HLA in healthy donors. 13 Jbeta primers and 60 Vbeta primers were used for the PCR. Sequenced by immunoSEQ multiplex PCR; TCRdb stores in-frame clones only, minus some. The data hold about 140,000 clones, with approximately 67% observed a single time. Sequenced sample: PBMCs. These receptor sequences come from a woman aged 55 to 70 in good health and CMV-seronegative.

The chain couples TRBV28 to TRBJ2-3; TRBD2 agrees at 8 bases. This CDR3 contains 15 residues. CDR1 and CDR2 from the germline V gene are MDHEN and SYDVKM. Germline trimming cut 11 bases from V and 2 bases from J; bases unmatched to any gene: 12. The CDR3 bases are TGTGCCGTTCAGGATAGCGGGGTTTCCACAGATACGCAGTATTTT. It encodes CAVQDSGVSTDTQYF.

This chain links TRBV4-1 with TRBJ2-1, with 7 bases fitting TRBD1. This CDR3 has 14 amino acids. The V gene's germline CDR1 is MGHRA and CDR2 YSYEKL. After removal of 4 bases from V and 1 base from J, the junction contained 1 base not matched to a gene. The CDR3, as DNA: TGCGCCAGCAGCCCGACAGGGTCCTACAATGAGCAGTTCTTC. Protein sequence: CASSPTGSYNEQFF.

Only a few counts were recorded for this clone. CDR3 bases: TGTGCCAGCAGTTCGATGTCAGCGGGACTGGGGAAGTACTTC. Protein product: CASSSMSAGLGKYF. The chain links TRBV2 to TRBJ2-7, with TRBD2 identical over 7 bases. The CDR3 length is 14 residues. In germline, CDR1 is SNHLY, CDR2 FYNNEI. V dropped 5 bases and J dropped 11; count of bases not matched to a gene: 15.

The chain links TRBV5-1 to TRBJ1-1, with D maybe TRBD1 (5 bases). Germline CDR1 is SGHRS and CDR2 is YFSETQ. V shed 2 bases and J shed 0 bases, with 8 bases lying between them. The CDR3 is 14 residues long. CDR3 bases: TGCGCCAGCAGCTTTGGGGGGATGAACACTGAAGCTTTCTTT. It yields the protein CASSFGGMNTEAFF.

In this sample, this clone turned up many times. The V gene is TRBV7-7, the J gene TRBJ1-2; D remains unclear. The CDR3 consists of 8 residues. Trimming cost V 5 bases and J 13 bases, with 5 bases left between them. Germline V gene sequence: CDR1 SSHAT, CDR2 FNYEAQ (reference sequence). As DNA, the CDR3 is TGTGCCAGCAGCGTCCTCACCTTC. Translated, it gives CASSVLTF.

This clone was seen a few times. The sample carries other DNA sequences with the same CDR3. CDR3 residues: CASSIPGQGARQPQHF. CDR3 in DNA: TGTGCCAGTAGTATACCTGGACAGGGGGCTCGCCAGCCCCAGCATTTT. This sequence joins TRBV19 and TRBJ1-5; 11 positions match TRBD1. Germline CDR1 reads LNHDA; CDR2 reads SQIVND (reference sequence). Trimming at V came to 2 bases and at J to 7 bases, leaving 7 bases not matched to a gene. CDR3 length: 16 residues.

A note on this clone: An end of the junction does not agree with germline; a read error may underlie this. Other DNA sequences from this sample encode an identical CDR3 as well. This sequence joins TRBV6-1 and TRBJ1-5, with D perhaps TRBD1 (5 bases). The CDR3 totals 13 residues. The V gene's germline CDR1 is MNHNS and CDR2 SASEGT. The CDR3 DNA reads TGCGCCAGCCTTGGGGCGGGCAATCAGCCCCAGCATTTT. Translated, it gives CASLGAGNQPQHF.

On this clone: This sample includes further DNA sequences coding for the same CDR3. V and J are TRBV2 and TRBJ1-1, with 7 positions matching TRBD1. Germline assignment: CDR1 SNHLY and CDR2 FYNNEI. There are 14 residues in the CDR3. Trimming at V came to 6 bases and at J to 0 bases, leaving 4 bases not matched to a gene. CDR3 amino acids: CASSVQGMNTEAFF. CDR3 nucleotide sequence: TGTGCCAGCAGCGTACAGGGGATGAACACTGAAGCTTTCTTT.

This clone was counted a single time. This chain joins TRBV7-8 and TRBJ2-5; D is possibly TRBD1 (6 bases). The length of the CDR3 is 14 residues. V was shortened by 5 bases and J by 5 bases, with 15 bases between the two germline ends. Per the germline V gene, CDR1 is SGHVS and CDR2 is FQNEAQ. The CDR3, as DNA: TGTGCCAGCAGCCCAACAGGGCCGCGGGAGACCCAGTACTTC. Translating it yields CASSPTGPRETQYF.

The chain links TRBV28 to TRBJ1-1; unclear D gene. CDR1 is MDHEN, CDR2 SYDVKM, per germline. Deletions cut 3 bases from V and 7 bases from J, with 12 bases between. The CDR3 sequence is 13 residues long. DNA of the CDR3: TGTGCCAGCAGTTTGAGAGTACGGGGTGAAGCTTTCTTT. Residues: CASSLRVRGEAFF. The variable domain in full, completed from reference TRBV28 and TRBJ1-1, reads DVKVTQSSRYLVKRTGEKVFLECVQDMDHENMFWYRQDPGLGLRLIYFSYDVKMKEKGDIPEGYSVSREKKERFSLILESASTNQTSMYLCASSLRVRGEAFFGQGTRLTVV.

V usage is TRBV7-2 and J usage is TRBJ1-3, with TRBD1 identical over 9 bases. The CDR3 totals 18 residues. The V segment lost 1 base and the J segment 0 bases; nucleotides outside the gene matches: 7. Germline loops: CDR1 SGHTA, CDR2 FQGNSA. The CDR3 region is CASSLVVDRGVSGNTIYF. CDR3 DNA: TGTGCCAGCAGCTTAGTGGTCGACAGGGGGGTCTCTGGAAACACCATATATTTT.

The J gene is TRBJ2-1, the V gene TRBV9; unclear D gene. CDR3 size: 15 residues. Looked up from germline, CDR1 is SGDLS and CDR2 is YYNGEE. Deletions cut 4 bases from V and 4 bases from J, with 15 bases between. Written as DNA, the CDR3 is TGTGCCAGCAGCCTGCGAGGAGAATCTTACAATGAGCAGTTCTTC. This codes for CASSLRGESYNEQFF.

The gene calls are TRBV18 and TRBJ1-4; D ambiguous. CDR1 is KGHSH, CDR2 LQKENI, per germline. This CDR3 spans 13 amino acids. Trimming took 2 bases from V and 8 from J, leaving 9 bases between them. The CDR3: CASSPEREEKLFF. Here the CDR3 DNA reads TGTGCCAGCTCACCAGAGCGGGAAGAAAAACTGTTTTTT.

The rearrangement links TRBV7-2 to TRBJ2-7; tentatively, D is TRBD1 (5 bases). The germline V gene encodes CDR1 SGHTA and CDR2 FQGNSA. This CDR3 is 14 amino acids long. The V gene lost 4 bases and the J gene lost 6 bases, with 16 bases spanning the gap. The CDR3 DNA is TGTGCCAGCAGCTCAGATCATGCAAGGGGCGAGCAGTACTTC. Translating it yields CASSSDHARGEQYF.

The chain is built from TRBV19 and TRBJ1-5; possible D gene TRBD1, 6 bases. The CDR3 is made up of 17 amino acids. CDR1 LNHDA and CDR2 SQIVND come from the germline V gene (reference sequence). V lost 4 bases, J lost 6 bases, and 22 bases lay in between. The CDR3 loop reads CASSTPPGTTVGQPQHF. CDR3 nucleotide sequence: TGTGCCAGTAGTACCCCGCCCGGGACAACCGTTGGTCAGCCCCAGCATTTT.

The V and J genes are TRBV5-1 and TRBJ1-2; 11 bases match TRBD1. This CDR3 is built from 16 residues. The germline V gene encodes CDR1 SGHRS and CDR2 YFSETQ. The trim removed 1 base at V and 4 bases at J, leaving 6 bases unmatched. CDR3 in amino acids: CASSLLPGQGGYGYTF. For the CDR3, the DNA is TGCGCCAGCAGCTTGTTGCCGGGACAGGGGGGCTATGGCTACACCTTC.

CDR3 amino acids: CASRQRPPTSGGFSYEQYF. Here the CDR3 DNA reads TGTGCCAGCAGACAACGACCCCCTACTAGCGGGGGGTTCTCCTACGAGCAGTACTTC. The V call is TRBV2, the J call TRBJ2-7; 12 bases line up with TRBD2. CDR3 length: 19 amino acids. The V segment lost 6 bases and the J segment 0 bases; nucleotides outside the gene matches: 15. Germline V gene lookup returns CDR1 SNHLY and CDR2 FYNNEI.

The gene calls are TRBV27 and TRBJ2-7; TRBD2 matches 9 bases. Germline trimming cut 6 bases from V and 2 bases from J; bases unmatched to any gene: 5. The CDR3 contains 14 residues. Germline-derived CDR1 and CDR2 are MNHEY and SMNVEV (reference sequence). Here the CDR3 DNA reads TGTGCCAGCAGCTTTCTAGCGGGGACCTACGAGCAGTACTTC. As protein: CASSFLAGTYEQYF.

To note about this clone: The junction and the germline gene differ at one end; a read error may be behind it. The CDR3 DNA sequence: TGTTCCAGCAGCTTAGCCCAGGGGGGATTCTCTGGAAACACCATATATTTT. Protein: CSSSLAQGGFSGNTIYF. V is TRBV7-9 and J is TRBJ1-3; 7 nucleotides align to TRBD1. The length of the CDR3 is 17 residues. From germline, CDR1 is SEHNR and CDR2 FQNEAQ (reference sequence).

V usage is TRBV5-6 and J usage is TRBJ2-2; D is unclear. The CDR3 is 15 residues long. The germline V gene encodes CDR1 SGHDT and CDR2 YYEEEE. V dropped 1 base and J dropped 2 bases, with 9 bases sitting between them. CDR3 nucleotides: TGTGCCAGCAGCTTGAGTGGCGGAAACACCGGGGAGCTGTTTTTT. The encoded protein is CASSLSGGNTGELFF.

This chain connects TRBV5-4 to TRBJ1-1, with D unresolved. The length of the CDR3 is 14 residues. V lost 0 bases and J 1 base, leaving 7 bases between the germline ends. The V gene's germline CDR1 is SGHNT and CDR2 YYREEE (reference sequence). The CDR3 region is CASSLAGGNTEAFF. CDR3 in DNA: TGTGCCAGCAGCTTGGCCGGCGGGAACACTGAAGCTTTCTTT. Using reference TRBV5-4 and TRBJ1-1 for the parts outside the CDR3, the full variable domain is ETGVTQSPTHLIKTRGQQVTLRCSSQSGHNTVSWYQQALGQGPQFIFQYYREEENGRGNFPPRFSGLQFPNYSSELNVNALELDDSALYLCASSLAGGNTEAFFGQGTRLTVV.

The genes are TRBV6-5 and TRBJ2-7; TRBD2 matches at 8 bases. J gave up 3 bases and V 6 bases, and 10 bases lay outside the gene matches. The CDR3 is 15 amino acids. Looked up from germline, CDR1 is MNHEY and CDR2 is SVGAGI. CDR3: CASSTGAGGLYEQYF. The CDR3 nucleotides read TGTGCCAGCAGCACGGGGGCGGGGGGCCTCTACGAGCAGTACTTC.

The sample holds a few counts of this clone. V is TRBV6-1 and J is TRBJ1-4; 7 nucleotides line up with TRBD1. Germline CDR1 is MNHNS and CDR2 is SASEGT. This CDR3 is 13 amino acids long. With V trimmed by 5 bases and J by 10 bases, 7 bases remained unmatched. CDR3 sequence: CASSSRGYGKLFF. CDR3 DNA: TGTGCCAGCAGTTCCAGGGGGTATGGAAAACTGTTTTTT.

This clone appeared a few times. J is TRBJ2-2 and V is TRBV6-5; TRBD1 is a possible D gene (5 bases). Germline V lookup: CDR1 MNHEY, CDR2 SVGAGI. V dropped 7 bases and J dropped 4 bases, with 13 bases sitting between them. The CDR3 is 14 residues long. The CDR3 DNA follows: TGTGCCAGCACCCAACAGGTTCTCACCGGGGAGCTGTTTTTT. Residues: CASTQQVLTGELFF.

The V call is TRBV14, the J call TRBJ2-5; the D gene is possibly TRBD2 (5 bases). V was cut by 0 bases and J by 0 bases, with 8 bases left in between. This CDR3 region has 15 residues. Germline V gene sequence: CDR1 SGHDN, CDR2 FVKESK. The CDR3 protein is CASSQDSGYQETQYF. CDR3 DNA: TGTGCCAGCAGCCAAGATTCGGGATACCAAGAGACCCAGTACTTC.

The chain carries TRBV5-1 and TRBJ2-7; weak D call: TRBD1 (5 bases). CDR1 is SGHRS and CDR2 is YFSETQ in the germline V gene. The length of the CDR3 is 14 residues. Trimming left V 3 bases short and J 2 bases short, with 12 bases between. The CDR3 bases are TGCGCCAGCAGCTCGACAGCCACCGCCTACGAGCAGTACTTC. Translating gives CASSSTATAYEQYF.

V usage is TRBV19 and J usage is TRBJ1-5, with 8 nucleotides matching TRBD1. The trim removed 0 bases at V and 9 bases at J, leaving 4 bases unmatched. The CDR3 is 14 amino acids. Looked up from germline, CDR1 is LNHDA and CDR2 is SQIVND (reference sequence). The CDR3 here is CASSIDRGQTPQHF. CDR3 coding DNA: TGTGCCAGTAGTATAGACAGGGGGCAAACGCCCCAGCATTTT.